The 15 T cell receptor beta chains in this list originate from one sample, sequenced in a study of T cell repertoires and HLA-DP antigens. Sequencing used immunoSEQ multiplex PCR; TCRdb keeps in-frame clones, though not all of them. The sample includes about 110,000 clones, nearly 95% of them seen just once. Their cognate antigens are unknown. The sequenced sample was CD4+ T cells from PBMCs. The receptors come from a woman between 18 and 29 years old in good health and CMV-seronegative.

A single count supports this clone. The chain recombines TRBV5-1 with TRBJ2-5; either TRBD1 or TRBD2 may fit D (6 bases each). Looked up from germline, CDR1 is SGHRS and CDR2 is YFSETQ. The CDR3 extends over 14 amino acids. With 1 base removed from V and 3 bases from J, the gap between germline ends came to 10 bases. The CDR3 spells CASSLSGGKETQYF. The CDR3 nucleotides read TGCGCCAGCAGCTTGTCCGGGGGCAAAGAGACCCAGTACTTC.

The chain is built from TRBV9 and TRBJ1-2; TRBD1 agrees at 9 bases. The CDR3 is 18 residues long. CDR1 and CDR2 from the germline V gene are SGDLS and YYNGEE. V lost 0 bases to trimming and J lost 4 bases; unmatched junction nucleotides: 13. CDR3 DNA: TGTGCCAGCAGCGTAGATCCCCGAGACAGGGGGACAACCTATGGCTACACCTTC. This translates into CASSVDPRDRGTTYGYTF.

The chain couples TRBV5-6 to TRBJ2-2; D uncertain. The CDR3 has 12 residues. Germline assignment: CDR1 SGHDT and CDR2 YYEEEE. The germline V and J ends were trimmed by 1 base and 8 bases, with 6 bases remaining between them. The CDR3: CASSLPPGELFF. The DNA for the CDR3 is TGTGCCAGCAGCTTGCCTCCGGGGGAGCTGTTTTTT.

The J gene is TRBJ1-5, the V gene TRBV28, with a tentative D call TRBD1 (6 bases). This CDR3 has 15 residues. Germline CDR1 is MDHEN and CDR2 is SYDVKM. Trimming took off 4 bases at V and 4 bases at J, with 14 bases between the two ends. CDR3 loop: CASSSSQGINQPQHF. The CDR3, as DNA: TGTGCCAGCAGTTCCTCGCAGGGGATTAATCAGCCCCAGCATTTT.

The rearrangement links TRBV6-5 to TRBJ1-1; a weak D match, TRBD1 (6 bases). With 4 bases removed from V and 2 bases from J, the gap between germline ends came to 8 bases. This CDR3 is 13 amino acids long. Germline-derived CDR1 and CDR2 are MNHEY and SVGAGI. Written as DNA, the CDR3 is TGTGCCAGCAGTTTGGACAGAAACACTGAAGCTTTCTTT. Translation gives CASSLDRNTEAFF.

This clone was observed once. This chain joins TRBV5-8 and TRBJ1-5; D gene uncertain. Germline V CDR1 and CDR2: SGHTS, YDEGEE. This CDR3 has 14 residues. V was shortened by 1 base and J by 2 bases, with 7 bases between the two germline ends. The DNA for the CDR3 is TGTGCCAGCAGCTTGTGGCAAGGCAATCAGCCCCAGCATTTT. Protein product: CASSLWQGNQPQHF. The variable domain in full, completed from reference TRBV5-8 and TRBJ1-5, reads EAGVTQSPTHLIKTRGQQATLRCSPISGHTSVYWYQQALGLGLQFLLWYDEGEERNRGNFPPRFSGRQFPNYSSELNVNALELEDSALYLCASSLWQGNQPQHFGDGTRLSIL.

As to this clone: Other DNA sequences from this sample encode an identical CDR3 as well. The chain joins TRBV5-1 to TRBJ1-2; no definite D call. The V gene's germline CDR1 is SGHRS and CDR2 YFSETQ. The V end was cut by 0 bases, the J end by 3 bases, with 6 bases between. This CDR3 is built from 13 residues. The CDR3 loop is CASSLEGDYGYTF. The CDR3 DNA sequence: TGCGCCAGCAGCTTGGAGGGCGACTATGGCTACACCTTC.

V usage is TRBV18 and J usage is TRBJ2-2, with 7 bases aligning to TRBD1. The CDR3 consists of 18 residues. V lost 0 bases and J lost 0; bases outside the gene matches: 7. The germline V gene has CDR1 KGHSH and CDR2 LQKENI. The chain's CDR3 is CASSPPGRGSANTGELFF. CDR3 in DNA: TGTGCCAGCTCACCACCAGGCAGGGGGTCGGCGAACACCGGGGAGCTGTTTTTT.

This chain uses TRBV11-2 with TRBJ1-6; 7 bases align to TRBD1. The CDR3 is 16 amino acids. V lost 7 bases to trimming and J lost 3 bases; unmatched junction nucleotides: 9. Germline lookup yields CDR1 SGHAT and CDR2 FQNNGV. The CDR3, as DNA: TGTGCCAGCAACATACAGACAGGGTACTATAATTCACCCCTCCACTTT. This translates into CASNIQTGYYNSPLHF.

The chain is built from TRBV5-6 and TRBJ2-2; possible D gene TRBD1, 7 bases. CDR3 length: 14 amino acids. Germline CDR1 and CDR2: SGHDT and YYEEEE. The V gene lost 5 bases and the J gene lost 6 bases, with 14 bases spanning the gap. In DNA form, the CDR3 reads TGTGCCAGCAGGACAGGGTTAGCGGCCGGGGAGCTGTTTTTT. The encoded protein is CASRTGLAAGELFF.

This clone was seen a single time. The chain joins TRBV27 to TRBJ2-1, with 9 bases aligning to TRBD2. This CDR3 has 16 amino acids. After removal of 7 bases from V and 5 bases from J, the junction contained 12 bases not matched to a gene. Germline V gene lookup returns CDR1 MNHEY and CDR2 SMNVEV (reference sequence). This CDR3 reads CASKTSLAGADNEQFF. Here the CDR3 DNA reads TGTGCCAGCAAGACTTCATTAGCGGGAGCGGACAATGAGCAGTTCTTC.

The chain is built from TRBV5-1 and TRBJ2-5; D perhaps matches TRBD1 (6 bases). CDR3 length: 16 amino acids. V was pared by 0 bases and J by 1 base, with 13 bases between. Germline CDR1 is SGHRS and CDR2 is YFSETQ. CDR3 region: CASSLAPGHLQETQYF. In DNA, the CDR3 is TGCGCCAGCAGCTTGGCTCCGGGACACCTCCAAGAGACCCAGTACTTC.

The V gene is TRBV5-1, the J gene TRBJ2-3; 7 bases are a match to TRBD2. This CDR3 spans 14 amino acids. Germline-derived CDR1 and CDR2 are SGHRS and YFSETQ. J gave up 11 bases and V 2 bases, and 11 bases lay outside the gene matches. The CDR3 spells CASSFEIAKRGQYF. DNA of the CDR3: TGCGCCAGCAGCTTTGAGATAGCAAAGCGGGGGCAGTATTTT.

This chain connects TRBV28 to TRBJ2-7; 10 bases align to TRBD1. This CDR3 is 15 amino acids long. Germline V gene sequence: CDR1 MDHEN, CDR2 SYDVKM. V lost 5 bases and J lost 4; bases outside the gene matches: 8. CDR3 nucleotides: TGTGCCAGCAGTCAAGACAGGGGGCCCACATACGAGCAGTACGTC. Translated, it gives CASSQDRGPTYEQYV.

The chain is built from TRBV4-2 and TRBJ2-5; TRBD2 agrees at 14 bases. J lost 2 bases, V lost 1 base, and 0 bases had no gene match. The CDR3 runs to 16 residues. Germline V CDR1 and CDR2: LGHNA, YNFKEQ. In nucleotides, the CDR3 is TGTGCCAGCAGCCAAGGACTAGCGGGAGGGCAAGAGACCCAGTACTTC. Its translation: CASSQGLAGGQETQYF.